Sequencing of this TCR beta chain was carried out in a study of CD8+ T cells in alopecia areata. Whole-study context: Oral tofacitinib, 5 to 10 mg twice daily, was given in an open-label trial. People stayed on tofacitinib for 6 to 18 months, then stopped the drug for 6 months.

The authors extracted RNA and reverse transcribed it into cDNA as the sequencing template. Assay used: immunoSEQ multiplex PCR; TCRdb lists only in-frame clones, some missing. In the table there are 140,000 to 150,000 clones, around 50% of which are singletons. The V gene lost 0 bases and the J gene lost 1 base, with 8 bases spanning the gap. The CDR3 length is 15 residues. Germline CDR1 is LGHNA and CDR2 is YSLEER. Sample: CD4+ T cells sorted from blood, taken at week 0. The source of this sequence is a human donor with alopecia areata. The rearrangement joins TRBV4-3 to TRBJ2-3, with D unresolved. CDR3 loop: CASSQEGMRTDTQYF. CDR3 DNA: TGCGCCAGCAGCCAAGAGGGGATGCGCACAGATACGCAGTATTTT.